These 28 T cell receptor beta chains came from one sample sequenced in a study of response to subunit inactivated influenza vaccine. TCRdb re-called the RT-PCR reads through MiXCR, storing one row per CDR3 protein. The sample has roughly 760,000 distinct CDR3 sequences, around 21% seen once. The sample here was PBMCs from blood, taken roughly 5 days after vaccination. These receptors were collected from a man aged 45-60 years who received an inactivated influenza vaccine.

V usage is TRBV4-1 and J usage is TRBJ1-2; 7 nucleotides line up with TRBD1. Germline V gene sequence: CDR1 MGHRA, CDR2 YSYEKL. The length of the CDR3 is 15 residues. V was pared by 0 bases and J by 4 bases, with 5 bases of the junction left unmatched. CDR3 region: CASSQDGGGTYGYTF. CDR3 in DNA: TGCGCCAGCAGCCAAGATGGAGGGGGCACCTATGGCTACACCTTC.

This clonotype was observed a few times. The V call is TRBV20-1, the J call TRBJ1-1; D is ambiguous. The ends were cut back, 3 bases at V and 4 bases at J, with 6 bases in the middle. Germline CDR1 is DFQATT and CDR2 is SNEGSKA (reference sequence). This CDR3 has 11 residues. The CDR3 is CSASIGTEAFF. CDR3 in DNA: TGCAGTGCTAGTATCGGCACTGAAGCTTTCTTT.

This clonotype has more than one count but fewer than ten. This chain connects TRBV7-2 to TRBJ2-1; the D gene is possibly TRBD2 (6 bases). Per the germline V gene, CDR1 is SGHTA and CDR2 is FQGNSA. With 2 bases removed from V and 9 bases from J, the gap between germline ends came to 11 bases. The CDR3 is 13 residues long. The CDR3: CASSLRTTGEQFF. Here the CDR3 DNA reads TGTGCCAGCAGCTTACGGACTACCGGTGAGCAGTTCTTC.

The chain has TRBV20-1 and TRBJ1-5; a weak D match, TRBD1 (5 bases). This CDR3 is 13 amino acids long. Between the trimmed V and J ends, which lost 3 bases and 4 bases, there was a span of 10 bases. Per the germline V gene, CDR1 is DFQATT and CDR2 is SNEGSKA (reference sequence). This CDR3 is CSASYGTNQPQHF. The CDR3 DNA follows: TGCAGTGCTAGCTATGGGACTAATCAGCCCCAGCATTTT.

This clonotype was detected only a few times. The rearrangement uses TRBV12-3 or TRBV12-4 and TRBJ2-7; TRBD2 matches 9 bases. Unmatched junction bases numbered 5, after V lost 5 bases and J lost 3 bases. The CDR3 runs 14 residues. The CDR3 sequence is CASSISGSFYEQYF. The CDR3 nucleotides are TGTGCCAGCAGTATTAGCGGGAGTTTCTACGAGCAGTACTTC.

This clonotype appeared many times. CDR3: CAIGVDSSYNEQFF. The CDR3 DNA sequence: TGTGCCATCGGTGTAGATAGCTCCTACAATGAGCAGTTCTTC. The chain links TRBV10-3 to TRBJ2-1; no definite D call. The V end lost 8 bases, the J end lost 0 bases, and 11 bases lay between the germline ends. CDR1 ENHRY and CDR2 SYGVKD come from the germline V gene. The CDR3 consists of 14 residues.

The chain uses TRBV24-1 and TRBJ2-2, with a possible D match to TRBD2 (5 bases). V was cut by 0 bases and J by 0 bases, with 10 bases left in between. Germline V CDR1 and CDR2: KGHDR, SFDVKD. The CDR3 runs 17 residues. The CDR3 DNA follows: TGTGCCACCAGTGATTTGGGTTCGGGGTCGAACACCGGGGAGCTGTTTTTT. This gives the protein CATSDLGSGSNTGELFF.

This clonotype was seen a few times. V usage is TRBV4-3 and J usage is TRBJ1-1, with a possible D match to TRBD1 (5 bases). Trimming shortened V by 0 bases and J by 2 bases, and 13 bases separated the two germline ends. The CDR3 consists of 16 residues. Per germline, CDR1 LGHNA and CDR2 YSLEER. The CDR3, as DNA: TGCGCCAGCAGCCAAGATCTGGGCAGGGTCAACACTGAAGCTTTCTTT. Protein: CASSQDLGRVNTEAFF.

This chain links TRBV3-1 with TRBJ2-2; the match to TRBD1 covers 7 bases. Trimming took 0 bases from V and 1 from J; bases not matched to a gene: 5. CDR3 length: 17 amino acids. Looked up from germline, CDR1 is LGHDT and CDR2 is YNNKEL (reference sequence). The CDR3 coding sequence is TGTGCCAGCAGCCAAGATAGGAGGACAGGGAACACCGGGGAGCTGTTTTTT. It codes for CASSQDRRTGNTGELFF. The variable domain in full, completed from reference TRBV3-1 and TRBJ2-2, reads DTAVSQTPKYLVTQMGNDKSIKCEQNLGHDTMYWYKQDSKKFLKIMFSYNNKELIINETVPNRFSPKSPDKAHLNLHINSLELGDSAVYFCASSQDRRTGNTGELFFGEGSRLTVL.

The chain carries TRBV6-1 and TRBJ2-2, with a weak D call TRBD2 (5 bases). In germline, CDR1 is MNHNS, CDR2 SASEGT. V lost 3 bases and J 7 bases, leaving 9 bases between the germline ends. This CDR3 comprises 13 residues. The CDR3 loop is CASSEASLGELFF. The CDR3 nucleotides are TGTGCCAGCAGTGAGGCTAGCCTCGGGGAGCTGTTTTTT.

The V call is TRBV4-3, the J call TRBJ1-6, with D hard to call. The germline V gene has CDR1 LGHNA and CDR2 YSLEER. V lost 0 bases to trimming and J lost 9 bases, with 9 bases between them. This CDR3 is 14 amino acids long. In DNA form, the CDR3 reads TGCGCCAGCAGCCAAGAAGGGTTTGGTTCACCCCTCCACTTT. As protein: CASSQEGFGSPLHF.

This clonotype has a handful of counts. CDR3 coding DNA: TGCAGTGACAAGGCCCCGGGCTCCACTGAAGCTTTCTTT. Protein: CSDKAPGSTEAFF. This rearrangement joins TRBV20-1 to TRBJ1-1; D call uncertain. The germline V gene has CDR1 DFQATT and CDR2 SNEGSKA (reference sequence). V dropped 7 bases and J dropped 4 bases, with 16 bases sitting between them. The CDR3 loop spans 13 amino acids.

The CDR3 nucleotides read TGTGCCAGCAGCTTATCCAGCGGGGGCCTGAACACCGGGGAGCTGTTTTTT. This sequence encodes CASSLSSGGLNTGELFF. The genes are TRBV7-9 and TRBJ2-2, with 8 positions matching TRBD2. The CDR3 totals 17 residues. V lost 2 bases and J lost 1; bases outside the gene matches: 6. CDR1 and CDR2 (germline): SEHNR, FQNEAQ (reference sequence).

The sample holds a few counts of this clonotype. The chain has TRBV11-2 and TRBJ2-3; 13 bases map to TRBD2. This CDR3 is built from 18 residues. V shed 2 bases and J 0 bases; nucleotides not matched to a gene: 5. CDR1 and CDR2 (germline): SGHAT, FQNNGV. In nucleotides, the CDR3 is TGTGCCAGCAGCTTATTACTAGCGGGAGGGCTCAGCACAGATACGCAGTATTTT. It specifies CASSLLLAGGLSTDTQYF.

This sequence joins TRBV7-9 and TRBJ2-1, with 13 bases aligning to TRBD2. This CDR3 is built from 17 residues. Germline V gene lookup returns CDR1 SEHNR and CDR2 FQNEAQ (reference sequence). V lost 6 bases, J lost 6 bases, and 11 bases stayed unmatched. The CDR3 coding sequence is TGTGCCAGCAGTCAAGGGACTAGCGGGAAATTTCTCAATGAGCAGTTCTTC. This sequence encodes CASSQGTSGKFLNEQFF.

This chain connects TRBV3-1 to TRBJ2-3; D gene uncertain. Trimming cost V 1 base and J 1 base, with 6 bases left between them. The germline gives CDR1 LGHDT, CDR2 YNNKEL (reference sequence). The CDR3 spans 14 residues. The CDR3 protein is CASSQGIRTDTQYF. CDR3 in DNA: TGTGCCAGCAGCCAAGGGATACGCACAGATACGCAGTATTTT.

J is TRBJ2-1 and V is TRBV10-3, with TRBD1 matching over 7 bases. There are 12 residues in the CDR3. In germline, CDR1 is ENHRY, CDR2 SYGVKD. With 6 bases clipped from V and 8 bases from J, the junction kept 4 bases outside the gene matches. In DNA form, the CDR3 reads TGTGCCATCAGGCGACAGGGCGATGAGCAGTTCTTC. As protein: CAIRRQGDEQFF.

CDR3 in DNA: TGTGCCATCAGTGAGTCGGACAGCGAAAAACTGTTTTTT. Translation: CAISESDSEKLFF. The chain carries TRBV10-3 and TRBJ1-4, with D maybe TRBD1 (6 bases). Germline values: CDR1 ENHRY, CDR2 SYGVKD. The V end lost 0 bases, the J end lost 8 bases, and 7 bases lay between the germline ends. The length of the CDR3 is 13 residues.

This chain uses TRBV2 with TRBJ1-1, with D perhaps matching TRBD1 (6 bases). V lost 2 bases, J lost 2 bases, and 9 bases lay in between. This CDR3 has 14 residues. The germline CDR1 and CDR2 sequences are SNHLY and FYNNEI. CDR3 amino acids: CASSELDSNTEAFF. CDR3 sequence (DNA): TGTGCCAGCAGTGAATTGGACAGTAACACTGAAGCTTTCTTT.

V is TRBV7-9 and J is TRBJ1-2; no definite D call. The CDR3 consists of 14 residues. CDR1 and CDR2 from the germline V gene are SEHNR and FQNEAQ (reference sequence). V was clipped by 3 bases and J by 3 bases, with 11 bases between them. DNA for the CDR3: TGTGCCAGCAGCTTTTCCCGGGAATACTATGGCTACACCTTC. Translation gives CASSFSREYYGYTF.

J is TRBJ1-6 and V is TRBV21-1; the table's D call, TRBD1, has no DNA check behind it. TRBV21-1 is flagged as a pseudogene. This CDR3 spans 20 amino acids. Here the CDR3 DNA reads TGTGCCAGCAGCAAAAGGTGTCCTTCCGGGACATATGGTTATAATTCACCCCTCCACTTT. It encodes CASSKRCPSGTYGYNSPLHF.

This clonotype has more than one count but fewer than ten. A much larger clonotype is one base distant, so this may be a read error. The V call is TRBV29-1, the J call TRBJ1-1; D unclear. From germline, CDR1 is SQVTM and CDR2 ANQGSEA. Between the trimmed V and J ends, which lost 3 bases and 1 base, there was a span of 6 bases. The CDR3 extends over 12 amino acids. The CDR3, as DNA: TGCAGCGTTGATAAGGGGAACACTGAAGCTTTCTTT. Protein: CSVDKGNTEAFF.

This chain joins TRBV4-2 and TRBJ2-2; D remains unclear. V was cut by 8 bases and J by 6 bases, with 10 bases left in between. The CDR3 is 12 amino acids. Germline V CDR1 and CDR2: LGHNA, YNFKEQ. The CDR3 is CASSTLAGELFF. CDR3 sequence (DNA): TGTGCCAGCTCCACTTTGGCCGGGGAGCTGTTTTTT.

In its sample, this clonotype was seen many times. The junction does not match germline at one end; this may be a read error. This sequence joins TRBV5-1 and TRBJ1-1; D call uncertain. Per germline, CDR1 SGHRS and CDR2 YFSETQ. The length of the CDR3 is 14 residues. The DNA for the CDR3 is TGTGCCAGCAGTTTAGGACGGCTGAACACTGAAGCTTTCTTT. Translating it yields CASSLGRLNTEAFF.

This clonotype was seen a few times. J is TRBJ2-1 and V is TRBV10-3; TRBD1 matches at 8 bases. After removal of 6 bases from V and 2 bases from J, the junction contained 6 bases not matched to a gene. Germline CDR1 ENHRY, CDR2 SYGVKD. This CDR3 contains 15 residues. CDR3 region: CAISSSDRAYNEQFF. The CDR3 DNA sequence: TGTGCCATCAGCTCGTCGGACAGGGCCTACAATGAGCAGTTCTTC.

The rearrangement uses TRBV28 and TRBJ2-1; a weak D match, TRBD2 (7 bases). CDR1 is MDHEN and CDR2 is SYDVKM in the germline V gene. V was shortened by 7 bases and J by 1 base, with 14 bases between the two germline ends. The CDR3 loop spans 15 amino acids. The CDR3 coding sequence is TGTGCCAGCACCCGAGGGGGGGGTTCCTACAATGAGCAGTTCTTC. It translates to CASTRGGGSYNEQFF.

The CDR3 reads CASSWGAGGNEQFF. The CDR3 DNA sequence: TGTGCCAGCTCCTGGGGGGCAGGGGGCAATGAGCAGTTCTTC. The V gene is TRBV5-6, the J gene TRBJ2-1; D possibly corresponds to TRBD1 (7 bases). Deletions cut 7 bases from V and 6 bases from J, with 17 bases between. CDR3 length: 14 residues. Germline assignment: CDR1 SGHDT and CDR2 YYEEEE.

This rearrangement joins TRBV7-2 to TRBJ1-5; D is unclear. The V gene's germline CDR1 is SGHTA and CDR2 FQGNSA. The V gene lost 1 base and the J gene lost 5 bases, with 12 bases spanning the gap. The CDR3 sequence is 15 residues long. CDR3 in amino acids: CASSLEITADQPQHF. The CDR3 bases are TGTGCCAGCAGCTTAGAGATAACAGCCGATCAGCCCCAGCATTTT.